Listed here are 3 T cell receptor beta chains from one sample, sequenced in a study of control samples from healthy donors and cancer patients. Data came from immunoSEQ multiplex PCR; TCRdb stores just in-frame clones and leaves some out. Here the sample spans some 170,000 clones, 90% to 95% being singletons. Sample: PBMCs. These receptors originate from a man between 60 and 75 years old with colorectal cancer.

V gene TRBV7-2 combines with J gene TRBJ1-1; D is undetermined. This CDR3 is built from 14 residues. Trimming pared 7 bases from V and 3 bases from J, leaving 15 bases between. Germline V gene sequence: CDR1 SGHTA, CDR2 FQGNSA. This CDR3 is CASTPGRLDTEAFF. The CDR3 region has the DNA TGTGCCAGCACCCCGGGAAGGTTGGACACTGAAGCTTTCTTT.

The V and J genes are TRBV19 and TRBJ2-3, with 11 bases aligning to TRBD1. CDR3 size: 15 residues. Germline loops: CDR1 LNHDA, CDR2 SQIVND (reference sequence). J gave up 4 bases and V 6 bases, and 6 bases lay outside the gene matches. As DNA, the CDR3 is TGTGCCAGTAGCGGGACAGGGGGTTCGGCAGATACGCAGTATTTT. As protein: CASSGTGGSADTQYF.

This chain links TRBV19 with TRBJ1-5, with 8 bases aligning to TRBD1. V was pared by 9 bases and J by 5 bases, with 3 bases of the junction left unmatched. The CDR3 spans 12 residues. Germline CDR1 and CDR2: LNHDA and SQIVND (reference sequence). The CDR3 loop is CASGQGYQPQHF. CDR3 sequence (DNA): TGTGCCAGCGGACAGGGCTATCAGCCCCAGCATTTT.